One sample yielded the 7 T cell receptor beta chains listed below, sequenced in a study of shared clonotypes between healthy human individuals. The repertoire was sequenced with immunoSEQ multiplex PCR; TCRdb's copy has only in-frame clones and lacks some. The sample lists 2,500,000 or so clones, around nine tenths occurring once. The sample taken for sequencing was naive CD4+ T cells sorted from blood. Noted subset: CD45RA+ positively selected. Every receptor here comes from a man younger than 35 in good health.

This chain connects TRBV2 to TRBJ1-1; possible D gene TRBD1, 6 bases. Germline loops: CDR1 SNHLY, CDR2 FYNNEI. The V end lost 6 bases, the J end lost 6 bases, and 8 bases lay between the germline ends. The CDR3 covers 11 residues. CDR3 DNA sequence: TGTGCCAGCAGAAGGGGGGCTGAAGCTTTCTTT. Translating it yields CASRRGAEAFF.

The gene calls are TRBV6-6 and TRBJ1-6, with a tentative D call TRBD1 (6 bases). The CDR3 spans 14 residues. Trimming stripped 2 bases from V and 8 bases from J, with 10 bases between. Germline-derived CDR1 and CDR2 are MNHNY and SVGAGI (reference sequence). Here the CDR3 reads CASSYTGGDSPLHF. The CDR3 coding sequence is TGTGCCAGCAGTTACACGGGGGGCGATTCACCCCTCCACTTT.

The chain recombines TRBV5-1 with TRBJ2-5; maybe TRBD2 (6 bases). Per the germline V gene, CDR1 is SGHRS and CDR2 is YFSETQ. V shed 4 bases and J shed 4 bases, with 14 bases lying between them. The CDR3 length is 14 residues. CDR3 residues: CASSPSGGLETQYF. The CDR3 region has the DNA TGCGCCAGCAGCCCGTCTGGGGGACTAGAGACCCAGTACTTC.

The chain links TRBV7-2 to TRBJ2-1, with D uncertain. Trimming removed 2 bases at V and 0 bases at J, with 14 bases between. The CDR3 consists of 17 residues. Looked up from germline, CDR1 is SGHTA and CDR2 is FQGNSA. Here the CDR3 DNA reads TGTGCCAGCAGCTTACAAGCGTCAGCCGTCTCCTACAATGAGCAGTTCTTC. This codes for CASSLQASAVSYNEQFF.

The genes are TRBV10-1 and TRBJ2-1; 9 bases are a match to TRBD1. Germline CDR1 and CDR2: WNHNN and SYGVQD (reference sequence). The V gene end was trimmed by 1 base and the J gene end by 3 bases; junction bases not matched to a gene: 7. This CDR3 has 17 amino acids. Written as DNA, the CDR3 is TGCGCCAGCAGTGAGTACCCCGGGACAGGGCTCTACAATGAGCAGTTCTTC. Translating gives CASSEYPGTGLYNEQFF.

Only a few counts were recorded for this clone. The rearrangement links TRBV11-2 to TRBJ2-7, with 9 bases matching TRBD1. The CDR3 loop spans 13 amino acids. Germline V gene sequence: CDR1 SGHAT, CDR2 FQNNGV. V lost 5 bases to trimming and J lost 5 bases; unmatched junction nucleotides: 4. The CDR3 is CASSGDRAHEQYF. CDR3 bases: TGTGCCAGCAGCGGGGACAGGGCCCACGAGCAGTACTTC.

This chain joins TRBV2 and TRBJ1-6; 10 nucleotides match TRBD1. Germline V gives CDR1 SNHLY, CDR2 FYNNEI. V was pared by 9 bases and J by 10 bases, with 9 bases of the junction left unmatched. CDR3 length: 14 residues. This chain's CDR3 is CASFRDRGGSPLHF. The CDR3 bases are TGTGCCAGTTTTCGGGACAGGGGAGGATCACCCCTCCACTTT.